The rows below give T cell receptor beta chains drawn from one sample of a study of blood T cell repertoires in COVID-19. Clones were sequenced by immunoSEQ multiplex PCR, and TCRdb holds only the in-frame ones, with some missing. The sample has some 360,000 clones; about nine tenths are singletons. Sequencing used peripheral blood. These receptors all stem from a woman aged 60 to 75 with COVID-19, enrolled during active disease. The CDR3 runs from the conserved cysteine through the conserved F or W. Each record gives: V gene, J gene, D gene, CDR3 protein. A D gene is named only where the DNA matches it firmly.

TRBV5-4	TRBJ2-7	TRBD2	CASSWGGSSYEQYF
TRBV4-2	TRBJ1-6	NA	CASSQGAQDNSPLHF
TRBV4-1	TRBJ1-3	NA	CASSQEQHSGNTIYF
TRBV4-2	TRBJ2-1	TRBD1	CASSQGRGQGGYEQFF
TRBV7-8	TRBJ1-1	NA	CASSSRRGTPATTEAFF
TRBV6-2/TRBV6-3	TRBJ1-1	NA	CASSRSSINWNTEAFF
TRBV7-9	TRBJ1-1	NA	CASSLASGGFTEAFF
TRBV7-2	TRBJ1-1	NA	CASSTRTFNTEAFF
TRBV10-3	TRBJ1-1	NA	CATAVNENTEAFF
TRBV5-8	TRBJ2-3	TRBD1	CASSLGTAHLGSTDTQYF
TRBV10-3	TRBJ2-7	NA	CAISQAGTPEQYF
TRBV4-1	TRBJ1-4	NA	CASSQPSDWNEKLFF
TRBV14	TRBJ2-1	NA	CASSHQGYGEQFF
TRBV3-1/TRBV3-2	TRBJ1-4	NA	CASSHRGERRKLFF